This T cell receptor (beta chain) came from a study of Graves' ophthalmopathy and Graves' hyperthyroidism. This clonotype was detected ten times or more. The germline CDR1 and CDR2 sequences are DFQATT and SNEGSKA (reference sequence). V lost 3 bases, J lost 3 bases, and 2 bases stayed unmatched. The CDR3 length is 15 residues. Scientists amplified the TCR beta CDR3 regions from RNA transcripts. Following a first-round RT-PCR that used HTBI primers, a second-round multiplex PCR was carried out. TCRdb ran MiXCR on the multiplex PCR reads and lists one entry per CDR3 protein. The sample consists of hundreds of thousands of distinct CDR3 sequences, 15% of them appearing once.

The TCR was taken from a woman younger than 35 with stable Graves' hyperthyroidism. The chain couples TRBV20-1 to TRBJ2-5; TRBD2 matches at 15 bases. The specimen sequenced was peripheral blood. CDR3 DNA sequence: TGCAGTGCTAGGGGACTAGCGGGGGGCAAAGAGACCCAGTACTTC. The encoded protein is CSARGLAGGKETQYF.